The 26 T cell receptor beta chains in this list originate from one sample, sequenced in a study of blood T cells in healthy people across ages. A second PCR of 7 to 11 cycles used a sample-barcoded 5' primer and a J-beta primer mix. TCRdb itself ran the 5' RACE reads through MiXCR, one entry per CDR3 protein. The data show roughly 500,000 distinct CDR3 sequences, with around 24% seen just once and around 10% held by the top ten. The same sample was also studied in work on T cells of mothers and their children.

The sample comprised blood. The source of these receptors is a boy between 5 and 17 years old in good health.

The DNA for the CDR3 is TGCGCCAGCAGGGGTGACGGGCCTAATGAGCAGTTCTTC. This gives the protein CASRGDGPNEQFF. The chain uses TRBV5-1 and TRBJ2-1; D not certain. CDR1 SGHRS and CDR2 YFSETQ come from the germline V gene. Trimming cost V 5 bases and J 7 bases, with 13 bases left between them. The CDR3 length is 13 residues.

This clonotype was seen at least ten times. The gene calls are TRBV21-1 and TRBJ2-2; TRBD1, as called in the table, went unchecked against the DNA. TRBV21-1 is a pseudogene. The CDR3 runs to 18 residues. CDR3 nucleotide sequence: TGTGCCAGCAGCCCGCGAGTAGACAGGCCTGCGAACACCGGGGAGCTGTTTTTT. Translating it yields CASSPRVDRPANTGELFF.

This clonotype turned up a few times. This sequence joins TRBV6-6 and TRBJ2-2; 8 bases align to TRBD1. The trim removed 2 bases at V and 6 bases at J, leaving 5 bases unmatched. CDR3 length equals 15 residues. Germline V lookup: CDR1 MNHNY, CDR2 SVGAGI (reference sequence). CDR3 loop: CASSYRQGTPGELFF. CDR3 nucleotides: TGTGCCAGCAGTTACCGACAGGGGACCCCCGGGGAGCTGTTTTTT.

This clonotype was recorded at least ten times. V and J are TRBV4-1 and TRBJ2-7; 8 positions agree with TRBD2. J lost 0 bases, V lost 0 bases, and 4 bases had no gene match. Looked up from germline, CDR1 is MGHRA and CDR2 is YSYEKL. There are 16 residues in the CDR3. The CDR3 sequence is CASSQDHGGASYEQYF. The CDR3 coding sequence is TGCGCCAGCAGCCAAGATCACGGGGGGGCCTCCTACGAGCAGTACTTC.

The V and J genes are TRBV6-2 or TRBV6-3 and TRBJ1-1; D uncertain. Per germline, CDR1 MNHEY and CDR2 SVGEGT. Trimming removed 6 bases at V and 1 base at J, with 12 bases between. The CDR3 consists of 14 residues. The CDR3 DNA is TGTGCCAGCAGGGTGGACTTCGGGAACACTGAAGCTTTCTTT. Translating it yields CASRVDFGNTEAFF.

This clonotype was seen a handful of times. CDR3 in amino acids: CASSFEGPRNTIYF. CDR3 nucleotide sequence: TGTGCCAGCAGTTTTGAGGGGCCCAGAAACACCATATATTTT. This chain joins TRBV28 and TRBJ1-3; a possible D gene is TRBD1 (5 bases). Germline V CDR1 and CDR2: MDHEN, SYDVKM. The V end lost 3 bases, the J end lost 5 bases, and 11 bases lay between the germline ends. There are 14 residues in the CDR3.

This clonotype was counted ten times or more. The chain has TRBV27 and TRBJ2-7; D possibly corresponds to TRBD2 (6 bases). The ends were cut back, 3 bases at V and 0 bases at J, with 9 bases in the middle. Per germline, CDR1 MNHEY and CDR2 SMNVEV (reference sequence). This CDR3 spans 14 amino acids. Written as DNA, the CDR3 is TGTGCCAGCAGTTTTACGGGGGACTCCTACGAGCAGTACTTC. Translating it yields CASSFTGDSYEQYF.

This chain's CDR3 is CASSRGADEQYF. The CDR3 nucleotides are TGTGCCAGCAGCCGAGGGGCCGACGAGCAGTACTTC. The chain couples TRBV28 to TRBJ2-7; D is perhaps TRBD1 or TRBD2 (5 bases each). CDR3 size: 12 residues. V was cut by 6 bases and J by 5 bases, with 11 bases left in between. Germline CDR1 MDHEN, CDR2 SYDVKM.

This clonotype came up a few times. The rearrangement uses TRBV3-1 and TRBJ2-3; 13 nucleotides align to TRBD2. Germline V gene sequence: CDR1 LGHDT, CDR2 YNNKEL (reference sequence). Trimming took 0 bases from V and 4 from J; bases not matched to a gene: 7. The CDR3 extends over 18 amino acids. The CDR3 here is CASSQERLAGGRADTQYF. The CDR3 nucleotides are TGTGCCAGCAGCCAAGAACGACTAGCGGGAGGTAGGGCAGATACGCAGTATTTT.

V and J are TRBV4-3 and TRBJ2-1, with TRBD2 identical over 9 bases. Trimming cost V 1 base and J 8 bases; bases outside gene matches: 9. The germline CDR1 and CDR2 sequences are LGHNA and YSLEER. The CDR3 has 16 amino acids. In DNA, the CDR3 is TGCGCCAGCAGCCAAGGAATGGGCGGGAGGGCTGATGAGCAGTTCTTC. Its translation: CASSQGMGGRADEQFF.

This chain joins TRBV20-1 and TRBJ1-2; a weak D match, TRBD1 (5 bases). The germline gives CDR1 DFQATT, CDR2 SNEGSKA (reference sequence). The CDR3 has 15 amino acids. The V and J ends lost 1 base and 8 bases respectively, with 20 bases between them. The CDR3 sequence: CSARVIGGRTSGYTF. In nucleotides, the CDR3 is TGCAGTGCTAGAGTGATCGGGGGTAGAACGAGCGGCTACACCTTC.

This clonotype was seen more than once but under ten times. The CDR3 DNA reads as TGTGCCAGCAGCTTAAGTCGTCCCTCCGGGACAGGGGTTTCCTACGAGCAGTACTTC. Translating gives CASSLSRPSGTGVSYEQYF. This sequence joins TRBV7-2 and TRBJ2-7; 10 nucleotides align to TRBD1. This CDR3 is built from 19 residues. The ends lost 2 bases at V and 1 base at J; junction bases unmatched: 14. Germline loops: CDR1 SGHTA, CDR2 FQGNSA.

The gene calls are TRBV11-2 and TRBJ2-1, with 10 bases identical to TRBD2. Unmatched junction bases numbered 10, after V lost 10 bases and J lost 4 bases. The CDR3 runs 15 residues. Germline CDR1 reads SGHAT; CDR2 reads FQNNGV. DNA of the CDR3: TGTGCCACCGCCTTAGGACTAGCGGTATACAATGAGCAGTTCTTC. It codes for CATALGLAVYNEQFF.

The chain combines TRBV7-3 with TRBJ2-5; unclear D gene. The end of the DNA is better explained by TRBJ2-1, so the J call may be wrong. The CDR3 covers 9 residues. Germline V gene data show CDR1 as SGHTA and CDR2 as FQGTGA. DNA of the CDR3: TGTGCCCGCGCTTTCGGGCAGTTCTTC. Protein: CARAFGQFF.

There are a few counts of this clonotype. This chain connects TRBV11-2 to TRBJ1-2; D call uncertain. The germline V gene encodes CDR1 SGHAT and CDR2 FQNNGV. V was cut by 2 bases and J by 3 bases, with 7 bases left in between. The CDR3 loop spans 13 amino acids. The CDR3 DNA reads TGTGCCAGCAGCTTATCGGCAGACTATGGCTACACCTTC. Encoded protein: CASSLSADYGYTF.

The chain has TRBV20-1 and TRBJ1-1; the D gene is possibly TRBD1 (5 bases). V was cut by 6 bases and J by 7 bases, with 9 bases left in between. The CDR3 length is 10 residues. CDR1 DFQATT and CDR2 SNEGSKA come from the germline V gene (reference sequence). The CDR3 protein is CSATQVEAFF. The CDR3 nucleotides are TGCAGTGCAACACAGGTTGAAGCTTTCTTT.

This clonotype has only a few counts. This chain uses TRBV11-1 with TRBJ2-1, with D maybe TRBD2 (5 bases). Germline CDR1 and CDR2: SGHAT and FQDESV (reference sequence). With 5 bases removed from V and 10 bases from J, the gap between germline ends came to 12 bases. The CDR3 consists of 12 residues. The CDR3 DNA follows: TGTGCCAGCAGCCACATTAGCGTGGAGCAGTTCTTC. This gives the protein CASSHISVEQFF.

The rearrangement joins TRBV5-6 to TRBJ2-5; D may be TRBD2 (5 bases). The germline CDR1 and CDR2 sequences are SGHDT and YYEEEE. V was cut by 1 base and J by 5 bases, with 18 bases left in between. The CDR3 covers 16 residues. The CDR3 here is CASSLSSSWVGETQYF. The CDR3 DNA follows: TGTGCCAGCAGCTTGTCGTCTAGCTGGGTCGGGGAGACCCAGTACTTC.

Only a few counts were recorded for this clonotype. The V call is TRBV3-1, the J call TRBJ2-1; D is perhaps TRBD1 or TRBD2 (6 bases each). There are 17 residues in the CDR3. The V end lost 8 bases, the J end lost 5 bases, and 25 bases lay between the germline ends. In germline, CDR1 is LGHDT, CDR2 YNNKEL (reference sequence). CDR3 DNA sequence: TGTGCCAGCTCGGAATGGGGGCGGGGCATACGGAACAATGAGCAGTTCTTC. This translates into CASSEWGRGIRNNEQFF.

The V gene is TRBV28, the J gene TRBJ1-1; TRBD1 matches at 8 bases. The V gene's germline CDR1 is MDHEN and CDR2 SYDVKM. CDR3 length: 17 amino acids. V was clipped by 7 bases and J by 4 bases; unmatched bases: 17. CDR3 in DNA: TGTGCCAGCATCGGGTGGGGGGCAGGGGGCTTCGGCACTGAAGCTTTCTTT. Its translation is CASIGWGAGGFGTEAFF.

This chain connects TRBV23-1 to TRBJ2-5; 10 bases match TRBD1. TRBV23-1 is given ORF status, its function remaining uncertain. The V gene end was trimmed by 0 bases and the J gene end by 5 bases; junction bases not matched to a gene: 12. This CDR3 spans 18 amino acids. The CDR3 protein is CASSQSSTDRGRGETQYF. As DNA, the CDR3 is TGCGCCAGCAGTCAATCATCCACCGACAGGGGGCGAGGGGAGACCCAGTACTTC.

This chain uses TRBV19 with TRBJ2-5, with a possible D match to TRBD1 (5 bases). The V gene's germline CDR1 is LNHDA and CDR2 SQIVND (reference sequence). The length of the CDR3 is 15 residues. Between the trimmed V and J ends, which lost 3 bases and 2 bases, there was a span of 13 bases. CDR3: CASSILGQGQETQYF. In DNA form, the CDR3 reads TGTGCCAGTAGTATCCTCGGGCAGGGTCAAGAGACCCAGTACTTC.

The sample holds a few counts of this clonotype. The chain links TRBV20-1 to TRBJ1-4, with D perhaps TRBD1 (6 bases). The CDR3 contains 15 residues. V was cut by 4 bases and J by 0 bases, with 12 bases left in between. Germline V gene lookup returns CDR1 DFQATT and CDR2 SNEGSKA (reference sequence). CDR3 coding DNA: TGCAGTGCTAACAGTGGGGGCTCAACTAATGAAAAACTGTTTTTT. Translation: CSANSGGSTNEKLFF.

The chain uses TRBV28 and TRBJ2-5; D unresolved. CDR1 is MDHEN and CDR2 is SYDVKM in the germline V gene. Trimming removed 5 bases from V and 5 bases from J, with 18 bases in between. The CDR3 sequence is 15 residues long. The CDR3 DNA reads TGTGCCAGCAGTCCTTACCCGACCCTCGGGGAGACCCAGTACTTC. This codes for CASSPYPTLGETQYF.

This clonotype has only a few counts. V gene TRBV5-1 combines with J gene TRBJ2-5, with 9 bases matching TRBD1. The DNA end favors TRBJ2-1, so the J call may be wrong. The germline CDR1 and CDR2 sequences are SGHRS and YFSETQ. The CDR3 consists of 17 residues. The CDR3 reads CASSLGHVTGGPNEQFF. For the CDR3, the DNA is TGCGCCAGCAGCCTTGGCCACGTAACAGGGGGCCCAAATGAGCAGTTCTTC.

CDR3 sequence (DNA): TGTGCCACTAACAGGGTCGGGGACACTGAAGCTTTCTTT. It encodes CATNRVGDTEAFF. V and J are TRBV10-3 and TRBJ1-1; perhaps TRBD1 as D (6 bases). This CDR3 has 13 residues. Germline CDR1 reads ENHRY; CDR2 reads SYGVKD. Trimming stripped 10 bases from V and 3 bases from J, with 15 bases between.